A single sample is the source of the 15 T cell receptor beta chains below, sequenced in a study of T-cell reconstitution after alpha-beta-depleted transplantation in children. A TCRbeta library incorporating unique molecular identifiers was prepared. TCRdb processed the PCR reads anew with MiXCR; each CDR3 protein has one entry. This sample carries 45,000 to 60,000 distinct CDR3 sequences, 40% to 65% of them seen once, and the ten largest clones take around two fifths. The specimen was peripheral blood, collected before TCRalphabeta/CD19-depleted stem cell transplant. These receptors were collected from a boy under three years old with SCID, due to receive a stem cell transplant.

This clonotype was counted between two and nine times. This chain connects TRBV7-9 to TRBJ2-4, with 7 bases that match TRBD1. V lost 5 bases to trimming and J lost 2 bases; unmatched junction nucleotides: 9. This CDR3 has 16 amino acids. CDR1 SEHNR and CDR2 FQNEAQ come from the germline V gene (reference sequence). CDR3 in amino acids: CASSPTGMLTKNIQYF. The CDR3, as DNA: TGTGCCAGCAGCCCGACAGGGATGCTAACCAAAAACATTCAGTACTTC.

The table lists this clonotype with a few counts. The chain couples TRBV7-9 to TRBJ1-2; D remains unclear. CDR1 and CDR2 (germline): SEHNR, FQNEAQ (reference sequence). This CDR3 is 15 amino acids long. V was trimmed by 2 bases and J by 4 bases, leaving 14 bases between them. In nucleotides, the CDR3 is TGTGCCAGCAGCTTATACGCAGCCGATAGCTATGGCTACACCTTC. This encodes CASSLYAADSYGYTF.

CDR3 DNA: TGTGCCAGCAGCTTAGGTTTTGTCAGGTCCCCCTACAATGAGCAGTTCTTC. Translating it yields CASSLGFVRSPYNEQFF. The genes are TRBV7-2 and TRBJ2-1; D is unresolved. The germline gives CDR1 SGHTA, CDR2 FQGNSA. V was trimmed by 1 base and J by 2 bases, leaving 15 bases between them. This CDR3 comprises 17 residues.

This clonotype was seen many times. This chain joins TRBV20-1 and TRBJ2-5; D is tentatively TRBD1 or TRBD2 (5 bases each). The germline V gene encodes CDR1 DFQATT and CDR2 SNEGSKA (reference sequence). The CDR3 is made up of 14 amino acids. V lost 0 bases to trimming and J lost 4 bases, with 12 bases between them. CDR3 amino acids: CSARDPGRGETQYF. CDR3 sequence (DNA): TGCAGTGCTAGAGACCCGGGACGTGGAGAGACCCAGTACTTC.

Note on this clonotype: A read error may account for a junction end that differs from germline. The chain is built from TRBV20-1 and TRBJ2-1; TRBD1 matches at 8 bases. This CDR3 is 15 amino acids long. CDR1 is DFQATT, CDR2 SNEGSKA, per germline (reference sequence). CDR3: CSARTPGQDYSEQFF. CDR3 coding DNA: TGCAGTGCTAGAACTCCGGGACAGGACTACAGTGAGCAGTTCTTC.

This clonotype was seen a few times. The chain links TRBV6-2 or TRBV6-3 to TRBJ2-7; either TRBD1 or TRBD2 may fit D (5 bases each). CDR3 length: 14 amino acids. Trimming shortened V by 4 bases and J by 3 bases, and 13 bases separated the two germline ends. Germline values: CDR1 MNHEY, CDR2 SVGEGT. The CDR3 here is CASSFRDGFYEQYF. In DNA form, the CDR3 reads TGTGCCAGCAGTTTCCGGGACGGTTTCTACGAGCAGTACTTC.

This clonotype was detected ten times or more. Here the CDR3 DNA reads TGTGCCAGCAGCGTAGGGCTGTTGGACAGCGAAGAGACCCAGTACTTC. Encoded protein: CASSVGLLDSEETQYF. The V gene is TRBV9, the J gene TRBJ2-5, with D maybe TRBD1 (6 bases). Trimming removed 0 bases at V and 3 bases at J, with 15 bases between. Looked up from germline, CDR1 is SGDLS and CDR2 is YYNGEE. The CDR3 is 16 residues long.

This clonotype was picked up a small number of times. This rearrangement joins TRBV6-1 to TRBJ2-7; 11 nucleotides line up with TRBD1. This CDR3 comprises 16 residues. V shed 0 bases and J 2 bases; nucleotides not matched to a gene: 3. Germline assignment: CDR1 MNHNS and CDR2 SASEGT. CDR3 in amino acids: CASSEAPGQGAYEQYF. The CDR3 region has the DNA TGTGCCAGCAGTGAAGCACCGGGACAGGGGGCCTACGAGCAGTACTTC.

The chain employs TRBV5-1 and TRBJ2-7; unclear D gene. V was pared by 0 bases and J by 3 bases, with 19 bases between. Germline-derived CDR1 and CDR2 are SGHRS and YFSETQ. CDR3 length equals 17 residues. The DNA for the CDR3 is TGCGCCAGCAGCTTGGCCGAGGACGGAAGACTTTACTACGAGCAGTACTTC. Translated, it gives CASSLAEDGRLYYEQYF.

As to this clonotype: The junction shows a germline mismatch at one end, possibly a read error. The V and J genes are TRBV7-2 and TRBJ2-7, with D possibly TRBD1 on 5 matching bases. The CDR3 runs to 13 residues. Per germline, CDR1 SGHTA and CDR2 FQGNSA. The CDR3 region is CASRITGSSAVDF. CDR3 nucleotide sequence: TGTGCCAGCCGAATTACAGGATCTTCGGCAGTGGACTTC. Using reference TRBV7-2 and TRBJ2-7 for the parts outside the CDR3, the full variable domain is GAGVSQSPSNKVTEKGKDVELRCDPISGHTALYWYRQSLGQGLEFLIYFQGNSAPDKSGLPSDRFSAERTGGSVSTLTIQRTQQEDSAVYLCASRITGSSAVDFGPGTRLTVT.

This clonotype is a singleton in its sample. The gene calls are TRBV3-1 and TRBJ2-1; tentatively, D is TRBD1 or TRBD2 (6 bases each). V was cut by 1 base and J by 7 bases, with 11 bases left in between. This CDR3 is built from 14 residues. Germline loops: CDR1 LGHDT, CDR2 YNNKEL (reference sequence). The CDR3 region is CASSQGGALNEQFF. CDR3 sequence (DNA): TGTGCCAGCAGCCAAGGGGGGGCCTTGAATGAGCAGTTCTTC.

This clonotype was seen more than once but under ten times. V usage is TRBV29-1 and J usage is TRBJ2-7; D might be TRBD2 (5 bases). Trimming took 0 bases from V and 2 from J, leaving 8 bases between them. In germline, CDR1 is SQVTM, CDR2 ANQGSEA. This CDR3 spans 13 amino acids. The CDR3 loop is CSVEDGRAYEQYF. CDR3 DNA sequence: TGCAGCGTTGAAGACGGGCGGGCCTACGAGCAGTACTTC.

This rearrangement joins TRBV15 to TRBJ2-7; D call uncertain. Germline CDR1 and CDR2: LNHNV and YYDKDF (reference sequence). Trimming removed 1 base from V and 0 bases from J, with 4 bases in between. The CDR3 totals 13 residues. The CDR3, as DNA: TGTGCCACCAGCAGAGGCGGCTCCTACGAGCAGTACTTC. Translating gives CATSRGGSYEQYF.

J is TRBJ2-7 and V is TRBV5-1, with a weak D call TRBD1 (6 bases). V was cut by 1 base and J by 0 bases, with 11 bases left in between. Germline V CDR1 and CDR2: SGHRS, YFSETQ. This CDR3 spans 15 amino acids. The DNA for the CDR3 is TGCGCCAGCAGCTTGTTGTGGGACACCTCCTACGAGCAGTACTTC. Its translation: CASSLLWDTSYEQYF. The complete variable domain, with remaining parts taken from reference TRBV5-1 and TRBJ2-7, reads KAGVTQTPRYLIKTRGQQVTLSCSPISGHRSVSWYQQTPGQGLQFLFEYFSETQRNKGNFPGRFSGRQFSNSRSEMNVSTLELGDSALYLCASSLLWDTSYEQYFGPGTRLTVT.

This chain connects TRBV6-1 to TRBJ1-5; D remains ambiguous. The CDR3 is 14 amino acids. Germline CDR1 and CDR2: MNHNS and SASEGT. Between the trimmed V and J ends, which lost 6 bases and 7 bases, there was a span of 16 bases. The DNA of the CDR3 is TGTGCCAGCAGCCCCGACCGGGCGGACCAGCCCCAGCATTTT. It yields the protein CASSPDRADQPQHF.